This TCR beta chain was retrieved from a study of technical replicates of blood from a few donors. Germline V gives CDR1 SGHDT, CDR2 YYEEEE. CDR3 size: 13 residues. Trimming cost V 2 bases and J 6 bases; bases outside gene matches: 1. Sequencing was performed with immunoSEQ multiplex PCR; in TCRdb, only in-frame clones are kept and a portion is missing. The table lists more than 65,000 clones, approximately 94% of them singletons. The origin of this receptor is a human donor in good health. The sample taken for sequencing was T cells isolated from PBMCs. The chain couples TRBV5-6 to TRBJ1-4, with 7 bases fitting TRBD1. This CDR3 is CASSFGQDEKLFF. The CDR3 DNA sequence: TGTGCCAGCAGCTTCGGACAGGATGAAAAACTGTTTTTT.